The clone carrying this T cell receptor beta chain was recorded at least ten times. Regarding time point: sample taken at primary tumor resection. The data were obtained in a study of spatial heterogeneity in lung cancer. V shed 3 bases and J shed 0 bases, with 9 bases lying between them. Germline CDR1 MDHEN, CDR2 SYDVKM. This CDR3 spans 15 amino acids. TCRdb called the 5' RACE reads again in MiXCR, with one record for every CDR3 protein. The profile shows more than 65,000 distinct CDR3 sequences, about 8.5% of them singletons. Sequencing was performed on PBMCs, taken at surgery. The chain is built from TRBV28 and TRBJ2-4; no definite D call. The sequence was obtained from a male donor with early-stage non-small cell lung cancer. CDR3 sequence reads: CASSFEQSAKNIQYF. Written as DNA, the CDR3 is TGTGCCAGCAGTTTCGAACAGTCAGCCAAAAACATTCAGTACTTC.